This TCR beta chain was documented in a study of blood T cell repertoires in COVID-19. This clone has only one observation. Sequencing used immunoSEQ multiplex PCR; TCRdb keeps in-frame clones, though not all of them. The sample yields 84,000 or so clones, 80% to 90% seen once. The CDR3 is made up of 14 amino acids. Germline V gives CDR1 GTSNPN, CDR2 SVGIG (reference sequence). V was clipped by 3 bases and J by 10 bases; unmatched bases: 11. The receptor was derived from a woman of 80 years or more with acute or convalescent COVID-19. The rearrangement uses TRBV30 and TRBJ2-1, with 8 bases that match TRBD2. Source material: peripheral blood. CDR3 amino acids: CAWRSAGAVEEQFF. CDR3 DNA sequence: TGTGCCTGGAGGTCAGCGGGGGCGGTAGAGGAGCAGTTCTTC.